A single sample gave rise to the 30 T cell receptor beta chains below, sequenced in a study of long-term antiretroviral therapy in people with HIV. The authors ran the immunoSEQ assay, v3.0, at survey level. The method was immunoSEQ multiplex PCR; TCRdb's version includes in-frame clones alone and lacks a portion of them. This sample has 15,000 or so clones, with approximately 93% found just once. Material: unsorted PBMCs, obtained 0.6 years after starting antiretroviral therapy. These receptors all come from a woman in her thirties or forties with HIV.

This clone was counted once. This chain links TRBV7-9 with TRBJ2-3; D not resolved. Trimming removed 3 bases from V and 0 bases from J, with 7 bases in between. This CDR3 has 14 residues. Germline loops: CDR1 SEHNR, CDR2 FQNEAQ (reference sequence). DNA of the CDR3: TGTGCCAGCAGCTTCCACGGCAGCACAGATACGCAGTATTTT. Protein product: CASSFHGSTDTQYF.

The chain uses TRBV6-6 and TRBJ1-2; 8 nucleotides line up with TRBD1. Germline V CDR1 and CDR2: MNHNY, SVGAGI (reference sequence). Trimming cost V 6 bases and J 3 bases; bases outside gene matches: 6. This CDR3 is built from 14 residues. The CDR3, as DNA: TGTGCCAGCAGCCCAGGACAGGGCGACTATGGCTACACCTTC. Protein: CASSPGQGDYGYTF.

V is TRBV7-9 and J is TRBJ2-3; no clear D gene. This CDR3 comprises 14 residues. V shed 3 bases and J shed 3 bases, with 10 bases lying between them. Per germline, CDR1 SEHNR and CDR2 FQNEAQ (reference sequence). The CDR3 DNA is TGTGCCAGCAGCTTGAGTGGGATGACAGATACGCAGTATTTT. Its translation: CASSLSGMTDTQYF.

CDR3 in DNA: TGTGCCAGCAGCTTGATCGGCAGGAACAATCAGCCCCAGCATTTT. This translates into CASSLIGRNNQPQHF. The rearrangement uses TRBV5-8 and TRBJ1-5; D ambiguous. Germline V CDR1 and CDR2: SGHTS, YDEGEE. V lost 1 base to trimming and J lost 3 bases, with 11 bases between them. CDR3 length: 15 amino acids.

The V gene is TRBV7-3, the J gene TRBJ1-2; D may be TRBD1 (5 bases). Germline lookup yields CDR1 SGHTA and CDR2 FQGTGA. The CDR3 consists of 14 residues. V was trimmed by 2 bases and J by 8 bases, leaving 15 bases between them. DNA for the CDR3: TGTGCCAGCAGCTTAGGGCCCCAGCAGGGCGGCTACACCTTC. It encodes CASSLGPQQGGYTF.

This chain connects TRBV10-3 to TRBJ2-3; weak D call: TRBD2 (5 bases). The ends were cut back, 0 bases at V and 7 bases at J, with 14 bases in the middle. The CDR3 contains 15 residues. The germline V gene encodes CDR1 ENHRY and CDR2 SYGVKD. As DNA, the CDR3 is TGTGCCATCAGTGAGTCGATTGTACAGCGGAATACGCAGTATTTT. This codes for CAISESIVQRNTQYF.

The V call is TRBV7-9, the J call TRBJ1-1, with TRBD1 identical over 8 bases. The CDR3 length is 15 residues. Looked up from germline, CDR1 is SEHNR and CDR2 is FQNEAQ (reference sequence). V shed 5 bases, J shed 0 bases, and the junction held 5 bases outside the gene matches. Here the CDR3 DNA reads TGTGCCAGCAGCCCTACAGGGGGAATGAACACTGAAGCTTTCTTT. This sequence encodes CASSPTGGMNTEAFF.

The CDR3 here is CASRPAGGSYQPQHF. The CDR3 DNA sequence: TGTGCCAGCAGACCCGCAGGGGGTTCCTATCAGCCCCAGCATTTT. The rearrangement uses TRBV27 and TRBJ1-5; 7 nucleotides line up with TRBD1. This CDR3 is built from 15 residues. With V trimmed by 6 bases and J by 5 bases, 10 bases remained unmatched. Germline V gives CDR1 MNHEY, CDR2 SMNVEV (reference sequence).

The chain employs TRBV7-2 and TRBJ2-3, with 7 bases that match TRBD1. V was pared by 5 bases and J by 1 base, with 3 bases of the junction left unmatched. Germline V lookup: CDR1 SGHTA, CDR2 FQGNSA. The CDR3 runs to 14 residues. This CDR3 reads CASSRDSRTDTQYF. CDR3 nucleotides: TGTGCCAGCAGCCGGGACAGCCGCACAGATACGCAGTATTTT. Using reference TRBV7-2 and TRBJ2-3 for the parts outside the CDR3, the full variable domain is GAGVSQSPSNKVTEKGKDVELRCDPISGHTALYWYRQSLGQGLEFLIYFQGNSAPDKSGLPSDRFSAERTGGSVSTLTIQRTQQEDSAVYLCASSRDSRTDTQYFGPGTRLTVL.

Only one count was recorded for this clone. The chain links TRBV18 to TRBJ2-2; possibly TRBD1 for D (6 bases). Germline lookup yields CDR1 KGHSH and CDR2 LQKENI. V lost 5 bases, J lost 9 bases, and 19 bases lay in between. The CDR3 has 15 residues. The CDR3 bases are TGTGCCAGCTCAGACCCAGGGGATGGAGACCGGGAGCTGTTTTTT. As protein: CASSDPGDGDRELFF.

V is TRBV9 and J is TRBJ1-2; 8 bases map to TRBD1. The V segment lost 3 bases and the J segment 2 bases; nucleotides outside the gene matches: 3. The CDR3 sequence is 14 residues long. In germline, CDR1 is SGDLS, CDR2 YYNGEE. Here the CDR3 reads CASSARQGNYGYTF. The CDR3 DNA sequence: TGTGCCAGCAGCGCCCGACAGGGGAACTATGGCTACACCTTC.

This clone was seen a handful of times. The chain couples TRBV18 to TRBJ1-2; TRBD1 agrees at 9 bases. Germline V lookup: CDR1 KGHSH, CDR2 LQKENI. The V gene end was trimmed by 3 bases and the J gene end by 2 bases; junction bases not matched to a gene: 4. The CDR3 has 15 amino acids. CDR3 sequence: CASSPTGQGNYGYTF. Written as DNA, the CDR3 is TGTGCCAGCTCACCTACGGGACAGGGAAACTATGGCTACACCTTC.

In its sample, this clone was seen a few times. The CDR3 protein is CASSFEVSRANEKLFF. Here the CDR3 DNA reads TGTGCCAGCAGCTTCGAGGTTTCAAGGGCTAATGAAAAACTGTTTTTT. The chain joins TRBV7-8 to TRBJ1-4; D is unresolved. CDR3 length: 16 residues. V was shortened by 3 bases and J by 3 bases, with 14 bases between the two germline ends. Germline lookup yields CDR1 SGHVS and CDR2 FQNEAQ.

The genes are TRBV11-2 and TRBJ1-2; D is undetermined. Trimming pared 4 bases from V and 7 bases from J, leaving 13 bases between. Germline CDR1 SGHAT, CDR2 FQNNGV. The length of the CDR3 is 13 residues. CDR3 residues: CASSSNRARGYTF. CDR3 in DNA: TGTGCCAGCAGCTCCAACAGAGCACGTGGCTACACCTTC.

The chain joins TRBV2 to TRBJ2-3; D possibly corresponds to TRBD1 (5 bases). The V end was cut by 6 bases, the J end by 1 base, with 14 bases between. The CDR3 contains 15 residues. Per germline, CDR1 SNHLY and CDR2 FYNNEI. The CDR3 sequence is CASRETDRGTDTQYF. In DNA, the CDR3 is TGTGCCAGCAGGGAGACAGACAGAGGCACAGATACGCAGTATTTT.

This sequence joins TRBV18 and TRBJ2-7, with TRBD1 matching over 10 bases. The CDR3 spans 13 residues. Germline V gene lookup returns CDR1 KGHSH and CDR2 LQKENI. The trim removed 8 bases at V and 4 bases at J, leaving 5 bases unmatched. The CDR3 region is CASGGQGIYEQYF. The CDR3 nucleotides read TGTGCCAGCGGGGGACAGGGGATATACGAGCAGTACTTC.

The chain links TRBV19 to TRBJ1-4; D possibly corresponds to TRBD1 (6 bases). This CDR3 has 21 residues. V lost 3 bases and J 2 bases, leaving 28 bases between the germline ends. Germline CDR1 and CDR2: LNHDA and SQIVND (reference sequence). The CDR3: CASSIVLGRGGFRTTNEKLFF. CDR3 coding DNA: TGTGCCAGTAGTATCGTCCTCGGAAGGGGGGGGTTCCGCACGACTAATGAAAAACTGTTTTTT.

The chain employs TRBV5-4 and TRBJ1-1; TRBD1 agrees at 9 bases. The CDR3 contains 13 residues. Trimming cost V 5 bases and J 6 bases; bases outside gene matches: 5. Germline V gene lookup returns CDR1 SGHNT and CDR2 YYREEE (reference sequence). CDR3 in DNA: TGTGCCAGCAGGCTAGACAGGGGGGCTGAAGCTTTCTTT. Translated, it gives CASRLDRGAEAFF.

CDR3 residues: CASSFDRGRQETQYF. The DNA for the CDR3 is TGTGCCAGCAGCTTCGACAGGGGGCGACAAGAGACCCAGTACTTC. The rearrangement links TRBV7-9 to TRBJ2-5, with 10 bases fitting TRBD1. J gave up 2 bases and V 3 bases, and 3 bases lay outside the gene matches. The CDR3 runs to 15 residues. In germline, CDR1 is SEHNR, CDR2 FQNEAQ (reference sequence).

The chain couples TRBV7-6 to TRBJ1-2; 8 nucleotides line up with TRBD1. V was pared by 1 base and J by 0 bases, with 7 bases of the junction left unmatched. The CDR3 is 17 amino acids. CDR1 is SGHVS, CDR2 FNYEAQ, per germline. The DNA for the CDR3 is TGTGCCAGCAGCTTAGGCTCAGGGGGCTTAGCTAACTATGGCTACACCTTC. Protein product: CASSLGSGGLANYGYTF.

This chain connects TRBV18 to TRBJ1-6, with TRBD1 as a possible D gene (6 bases). Per the germline V gene, CDR1 is KGHSH and CDR2 is LQKENI. V was trimmed by 1 base and J by 6 bases, leaving 10 bases between them. CDR3 length equals 15 residues. The DNA of the CDR3 is TGTGCCAGCTCACCACTCACAGGGAGTAATTCACCCCTCCACTTT. Translated, it gives CASSPLTGSNSPLHF.

This clone was counted a single time. The chain is built from TRBV9 and TRBJ1-1; D may be TRBD1 (5 bases). This CDR3 spans 12 amino acids. CDR1 and CDR2 from the germline V gene are SGDLS and YYNGEE. Trimming took 3 bases from V and 11 from J, leaving 14 bases between them. This chain's CDR3 is CASSASVGEAFF. In DNA, the CDR3 is TGTGCCAGCAGCGCGTCCGTGGGGGAGGCTTTCTTT.

The rearrangement uses TRBV9 and TRBJ2-2; D is undetermined. Trimming removed 0 bases at V and 1 base at J, with 13 bases between. The CDR3 loop spans 17 amino acids. Germline lookup yields CDR1 SGDLS and CDR2 YYNGEE. CDR3 region: CASSVASRVKNTGELFF. Written as DNA, the CDR3 is TGTGCCAGCAGCGTAGCTAGTAGGGTTAAGAACACCGGGGAGCTGTTTTTT.

The chain uses TRBV5-1 and TRBJ2-7, with a possible D match to TRBD1 (6 bases). V gave up 0 bases and J gave up 4 bases, with 11 bases separating them. This CDR3 comprises 14 residues. Looked up from germline, CDR1 is SGHRS and CDR2 is YFSETQ. DNA of the CDR3: TGCGCCAGCAGCTTGGACAGGGTTACTTACGAGCAGTACTTC. Translation gives CASSLDRVTYEQYF.

Here the CDR3 reads CASSVAAGGSGEQYF. The CDR3 nucleotides are TGTGCCAGCAGCGTAGCCGCAGGGGGCTCCGGCGAGCAGTACTTC. This chain uses TRBV9 with TRBJ2-7; TRBD1 aligns across 8 bases. CDR1 is SGDLS, CDR2 YYNGEE, per germline. CDR3 length equals 15 residues. J lost 6 bases, V lost 0 bases, and 8 bases had no gene match.

This chain uses TRBV6-1 with TRBJ2-7; TRBD1 matches at 7 bases. CDR1 MNHNS and CDR2 SASEGT come from the germline V gene. CDR3 length: 12 amino acids. The V gene end was trimmed by 8 bases and the J gene end by 0 bases; junction bases not matched to a gene: 1. The CDR3 loop is CASGDSSYEQYF. Here the CDR3 DNA reads TGTGCCAGCGGGGACAGCTCCTACGAGCAGTACTTC.

The V call is TRBV4-3, the J call TRBJ2-1; D perhaps matches TRBD2 (5 bases). Trimming removed 4 bases at V and 0 bases at J, with 10 bases between. Per germline, CDR1 LGHNA and CDR2 YSLEER. This CDR3 contains 15 residues. The CDR3 protein is CASSLIASSYNEQFF. The CDR3 nucleotides read TGCGCCAGCAGCCTTATAGCGAGCTCCTACAATGAGCAGTTCTTC.

The rearrangement uses TRBV27 and TRBJ1-4; D gene uncertain. CDR3 length: 15 residues. Germline V gives CDR1 MNHEY, CDR2 SMNVEV (reference sequence). The V end lost 8 bases, the J end lost 8 bases, and 21 bases lay between the germline ends. The CDR3 is CASRQDGGANEKLFF. DNA of the CDR3: TGTGCCAGCCGGCAAGACGGTGGCGCCAACGAAAAACTGTTTTTT.

This chain uses TRBV25-1 with TRBJ1-4; 9 bases agree with TRBD1. Losses at the gene ends were 6 bases for V and 1 base for J; bases not matched to a gene: 3. The CDR3 sequence is 15 residues long. Germline V lookup: CDR1 MGHDK, CDR2 SYGVNS. CDR3 bases: TGTGCCAGCAGACAGGGGGCTGGAACTAATGAAAAACTGTTTTTT. The encoded protein is CASRQGAGTNEKLFF.

The chain joins TRBV13 to TRBJ1-6; D remains ambiguous. The CDR3 extends over 14 amino acids. Germline V CDR1 and CDR2: PRHDT, FYEKMQ (reference sequence). V lost 0 bases, J lost 11 bases, and 11 bases lay in between. The CDR3 DNA is TGTGCCAGCAGCTTAGGGCGGAACCGGCCACCCCTCCACTTT. It specifies CASSLGRNRPPLHF.